Described below is a single T cell receptor beta chain sequence and its context. Its cognate antigen is unknown. CDR3 length: 15 residues. Germline V CDR1 and CDR2: LNHDA, SQIVND (reference sequence). Germline trimming cut 0 bases from V and 10 bases from J; bases unmatched to any gene: 4. The study ran its PCR with 60 Vbeta and 13 Jbeta primers. Sequencing used immunoSEQ multiplex PCR; TCRdb keeps in-frame clones, though not all of them. The sample has about 67,000 clones. The data were obtained in a study of cytomegalovirus exposure and HLA in healthy donors. About the study: In an early release, HLA-typed donors contributed some 82 million unique TCR sequences. Study outcomes and limitations: Later analysis demonstrated an association between a missense DCLRE1C variant and TCR beta V- and J-gene trimming. A later analysis reported that several of the most significant clusters appeared to be linked to common viral pathogens, among them Epstein-Barr virus.

V gene TRBV19 combines with J gene TRBJ1-6; TRBD1 matches at 9 bases. This TCR derives from a woman between 40 and 50 years old in good health and CMV-seropositive. The sample consisted of PBMCs. CDR3 coding DNA: TGTGCCAGTAGTATAGAGGCACAGGGGGCCTCACCCCTCCACTTT. Translation gives CASSIEAQGASPLHF.